This is a list of T cell receptor beta chains from one sample in a study of beta chain features in type 1 diabetes. The table came from immunoSEQ multiplex PCR; TCRdb's copy has only in-frame clones and leaves some out. This table has about 150,000 clones, 10% to 13% appearing once. The sequencing sample was made of central memory CD4+ T cells from blood. These receptors all come from a young man with type 1 diabetes. The CDR3 runs from the conserved cysteine through the conserved F or W. Fields, in order: V gene, clone size, D gene, J gene, CDR3 DNA, CDR3 protein. The D gene is left open where the match is weak. The size field is filled for only some rows; it gives once, few, many or a size class.

v_gene: TRBV5-4
abundance: .
d_gene: .
j_gene: TRBJ2-1
CDR3nt: TGTGCCAGCAGCTTTAGGACGGGAGAGGTCAATGAGCAGTTCTTC
CDR3aa: CASSFRTGEVNEQFF

v_gene: TRBV7-2
abundance: .
d_gene: TRBD1
j_gene: TRBJ2-5
CDR3nt: TGTGCCAGCAGCTTAACAGGGGTGGGAGAGACCCAGTACTTC
CDR3aa: CASSLTGVGETQYF

v_gene: TRBV6-6
abundance: .
d_gene: .
j_gene: TRBJ2-5
CDR3nt: TGTGCCAGCAGCCCCGCAGGCCGACAAGAGACCCAGTACTTC
CDR3aa: CASSPAGRQETQYF

v_gene: TRBV2
abundance: .
d_gene: TRBD1
j_gene: TRBJ1-5
CDR3nt: TGTGCCAGCAGCCAAGGACAGGGCGAGCAGCCCCAGCATTTT
CDR3aa: CASSQGQGEQPQHF

v_gene: TRBV10-3
abundance: .
d_gene: .
j_gene: TRBJ1-2
CDR3nt: TGTGCCATCGGGACACAGAACTATGGCTACACCTTC
CDR3aa: CAIGTQNYGYTF

v_gene: TRBV2
abundance: .
d_gene: .
j_gene: TRBJ2-1
CDR3nt: TGTGCCAGCAGTGGGGAGGACTACAATGAGCAGTTCTTC
CDR3aa: CASSGEDYNEQFF

v_gene: TRBV18
abundance: few
d_gene: TRBD2
j_gene: TRBJ2-1
CDR3nt: TGTGCCAGCTCACGACTAGCGGGAGGGCCCGGTAATGAGCAGTTCTTC
CDR3aa: CASSRLAGGPGNEQFF

v_gene: TRBV18
abundance: few
d_gene: TRBD2
j_gene: TRBJ2-1
CDR3nt: TGTGCCAGCTCCCCCGGGACTAGCGACAATGAGCAGTTCTTC
CDR3aa: CASSPGTSDNEQFF

v_gene: TRBV5-6
abundance: few
d_gene: .
j_gene: TRBJ2-3
CDR3nt: TGTGCCAGCAGCTTGGACACCACAGATACGCAGTATTTT
CDR3aa: CASSLDTTDTQYF

v_gene: TRBV6-6
abundance: .
d_gene: .
j_gene: TRBJ1-4
CDR3nt: TGTGCCAGCAGTTACGGGGGGGAGGAACTGTTTTTT
CDR3aa: CASSYGGEELFF

v_gene: TRBV6-5
abundance: few
d_gene: .
j_gene: TRBJ2-5
CDR3nt: TGTGCCAGCAGTGAAGCCGGGGAGACCCAGTACTTC
CDR3aa: CASSEAGETQYF

v_gene: TRBV27
abundance: few
d_gene: .
j_gene: TRBJ2-7
CDR3nt: TGTGCCAGCAGTTCCCCTTTTTCCTACGAGCAGTACTTC
CDR3aa: CASSSPFSYEQYF

v_gene: TRBV10-3
abundance: .
d_gene: TRBD1
j_gene: TRBJ2-7
CDR3nt: TGTGCCATTGCAGACATGACAGGGAAATCCTACGAGCAGTACTTC
CDR3aa: CAIADMTGKSYEQYF

v_gene: TRBV9
abundance: few
d_gene: TRBD2
j_gene: TRBJ2-2
CDR3nt: TGTGCCAGCAGCGTAGCCGGGACTAGTATGAGCACCGGGGAGCTGTTTTTT
CDR3aa: CASSVAGTSMSTGELFF

v_gene: TRBV4-2
abundance: many
d_gene: .
j_gene: TRBJ2-6
CDR3nt: TGTGCCAGCACCGACAGGCGAGTCCACTCTGGGGCCAACGTCCTGACTTTC
CDR3aa: CASTDRRVHSGANVLTF

v_gene: TRBV9
abundance: .
d_gene: TRBD2
j_gene: TRBJ2-1
CDR3nt: TGTGCCAGCAGCGTGAGCGGGAGTGGTTACAATGAGCAGTTCTTC
CDR3aa: CASSVSGSGYNEQFF

v_gene: TRBV18
abundance: .
d_gene: TRBD1
j_gene: TRBJ2-7
CDR3nt: TGTGCCAGCTCACCCCGGGACAGGGTCAGTGTTTACGAGCAGTACTTC
CDR3aa: CASSPRDRVSVYEQYF

v_gene: TRBV5-6
abundance: .
d_gene: .
j_gene: TRBJ2-4
CDR3nt: TGTGCCAGCAGCCCCGACTTAGGAGGGGTGGGTGGAAACATTCAGTACTTC
CDR3aa: CASSPDLGGVGGNIQYF

v_gene: TRBV4-1
abundance: .
d_gene: .
j_gene: TRBJ1-2
CDR3nt: TGCGCCAGCAGCCAAGATCGCGGGTTCGATGGCTACACCTTC
CDR3aa: CASSQDRGFDGYTF

v_gene: TRBV6-1
abundance: .
d_gene: .
j_gene: TRBJ1-1
CDR3nt: TGTGCCAGCAGTAGGAACAGCATGAACACTGAAGCTTTCTTT
CDR3aa: CASSRNSMNTEAFF

v_gene: TRBV29-1
abundance: few
d_gene: TRBD1
j_gene: TRBJ2-1
CDR3nt: TGCAGCGCTCGTCGGGACAGACAAGTAAGCTCCTACAATGAGCAGTTCTTC
CDR3aa: CSARRDRQVSSYNEQFF

v_gene: TRBV4-2
abundance: many
d_gene: .
j_gene: TRBJ1-4
CDR3nt: TGTGCCAGCAGCCAAGGGGACGGACAGCCCGGCGACTTT
CDR3aa: CASSQGDGQPGDF

v_gene: TRBV5-4
abundance: few
d_gene: TRBD1
j_gene: TRBJ2-1
CDR3nt: TGTGCCAGCAGCCCTAGCCCCGGACAGGGGGATTACAATGAGCAGTTCTTC
CDR3aa: CASSPSPGQGDYNEQFF

v_gene: TRBV6-5
abundance: few
d_gene: .
j_gene: TRBJ2-7
CDR3nt: TGTGCCAGCAGTCGGGCGAACGGGGGCTCCTACGAGCAGTACTTC
CDR3aa: CASSRANGGSYEQYF

v_gene: TRBV28
abundance: .
d_gene: .
j_gene: TRBJ2-3
CDR3nt: TGTGCCAGCAGGGACTCTCAACTAAACACAGATACGCAGTATTTT
CDR3aa: CASRDSQLNTDTQYF

v_gene: TRBV18
abundance: .
d_gene: TRBD1
j_gene: TRBJ2-7
CDR3nt: TGTGCCAGCTCAGGCACGGGACAGGGCGGGAAGCAGTACTTC
CDR3aa: CASSGTGQGGKQYF

v_gene: TRBV5-1
abundance: .
d_gene: .
j_gene: TRBJ2-1
CDR3nt: TGCGCCAGCAGCTTAAGCGGGCTGATCAATGAGCAGTTCTTC
CDR3aa: CASSLSGLINEQFF

v_gene: TRBV30
abundance: few
d_gene: TRBD1
j_gene: TRBJ1-2
CDR3nt: TGTGCCTGGATCATCAGGGGGACAGGGAACTATGGCTACACCTTC
CDR3aa: CAWIIRGTGNYGYTF

v_gene: TRBV28
abundance: .
d_gene: TRBD2
j_gene: TRBJ2-7
CDR3nt: TGTGCCTCCCTAGCGGACCCCTACGAGCAGTACTTC
CDR3aa: CASLADPYEQYF

v_gene: TRBV5-1
abundance: few
d_gene: .
j_gene: TRBJ2-3
CDR3nt: TGCGCCAGCAGCTTGGACCTAGCTGCGCAGTATTTT
CDR3aa: CASSLDLAAQYF

v_gene: TRBV9
abundance: .
d_gene: TRBD2
j_gene: TRBJ2-5
CDR3nt: TGTGCCAGCAGCGTCGCAGCGGGGCCTGGGGAGACCCAGTACTTC
CDR3aa: CASSVAAGPGETQYF

v_gene: TRBV25-1
abundance: few
d_gene: .
j_gene: TRBJ1-1
CDR3nt: TGTGCCAGCAGCGACCCAGGGCGGGGGAACACTGAAGCTTTCTTT
CDR3aa: CASSDPGRGNTEAFF

v_gene: TRBV6-1
abundance: .
d_gene: .
j_gene: TRBJ1-5
CDR3nt: TGTGCCAGTGGGACTTTTCCGAATCAGCCCCAGCATTTT
CDR3aa: CASGTFPNQPQHF

v_gene: TRBV13
abundance: few
d_gene: TRBD2
j_gene: TRBJ2-5
CDR3nt: TGTGCCAGCAGCTCTAGCGGGACTGCGCACTTC
CDR3aa: CASSSSGTAHF

v_gene: TRBV5-1
abundance: .
d_gene: TRBD2
j_gene: TRBJ2-7
CDR3nt: TGCGCCAGCAGCTTGGAGTCTAGCGGAGTTTCCTACGAGCAGTACTTC
CDR3aa: CASSLESSGVSYEQYF

v_gene: TRBV5-1
abundance: .
d_gene: .
j_gene: TRBJ2-7
CDR3nt: TGCGCCAGCAGCTTCGAGGGCGGGAAGGTCTACGAGCAGTACTTC
CDR3aa: CASSFEGGKVYEQYF

v_gene: TRBV6-6
abundance: .
d_gene: TRBD2
j_gene: TRBJ2-7
CDR3nt: TGTGCCAGCAGAGGACTAGCGGGAGCGGGGGAGTACTTC
CDR3aa: CASRGLAGAGEYF

v_gene: TRBV11-2
abundance: .
d_gene: TRBD1
j_gene: TRBJ2-1
CDR3nt: TGTGCCAGCAGCCGGGACAGGGGAAATGAGCAGTTCTTC
CDR3aa: CASSRDRGNEQFF

v_gene: TRBV18
abundance: few
d_gene: .
j_gene: TRBJ2-1
CDR3nt: TGTGCCAGCTCACCAGGGGGAGGTGGTGAGCAGTTCTTC
CDR3aa: CASSPGGGGEQFF

v_gene: TRBV7-9
abundance: .
d_gene: TRBD2
j_gene: TRBJ2-1
CDR3nt: TGTGCCAGCAGCGGCCAAAGCGGGAGTTCATCCTACAATGAGCAGTTCTTC
CDR3aa: CASSGQSGSSSYNEQFF

v_gene: TRBV4-2
abundance: few
d_gene: .
j_gene: TRBJ2-3
CDR3nt: TGTGCCAGCAGCCAAGAGGGGCGGGGAAGCACAGATACGCAGTATTTT
CDR3aa: CASSQEGRGSTDTQYF

v_gene: TRBV18
abundance: .
d_gene: TRBD1
j_gene: TRBJ2-6
CDR3nt: TGTGCCAGCTCACCACTCTCGACAGGGGGCGATGGGGCCAACGTCCTGACTTTC
CDR3aa: CASSPLSTGGDGANVLTF

v_gene: TRBV5-6
abundance: few
d_gene: TRBD1
j_gene: TRBJ2-1
CDR3nt: TGTGCCAGCAGCTGGGACAGGTATGAGCAGTTCTTC
CDR3aa: CASSWDRYEQFF

v_gene: TRBV28
abundance: .
d_gene: .
j_gene: TRBJ2-3
CDR3nt: TGTGCCAGCAGATATACTAGCACAGATACGCAGTATTTT
CDR3aa: CASRYTSTDTQYF

v_gene: TRBV5-6
abundance: .
d_gene: .
j_gene: TRBJ2-7
CDR3nt: TGTGCCAGCAGCAAGGACAGCTACGAGCAGTACTTC
CDR3aa: CASSKDSYEQYF

v_gene: TRBV28
abundance: .
d_gene: .
j_gene: TRBJ1-2
CDR3nt: TGTGCCAGCAGTTTACGGGGGGCGTCAAACTATGGCTACACCTTC
CDR3aa: CASSLRGASNYGYTF

v_gene: TRBV7-9
abundance: many
d_gene: TRBD2
j_gene: TRBJ2-7
CDR3nt: TGTGCCAGCAGCCGGGTTAGCGGGAGGGCCTACGAGCAGTACTTC
CDR3aa: CASSRVSGRAYEQYF

v_gene: TRBV15
abundance: .
d_gene: .
j_gene: TRBJ2-7
CDR3nt: TGTGCCACCAGCAGAGATTTCGCGGGGTTCTTGTCGTACGAGCAGTACTTC
CDR3aa: CATSRDFAGFLSYEQYF

v_gene: TRBV6-1
abundance: few
d_gene: .
j_gene: TRBJ1-4
CDR3nt: TGTGCCAGCAGTGGGCGGAAGGGCGGGACGGCCGAGGAAAAACTGTTTTTT
CDR3aa: CASSGRKGGTAEEKLFF

v_gene: TRBV7-9
abundance: .
d_gene: .
j_gene: TRBJ2-3
CDR3nt: TGTGCCAGCAGCTTAGGACGACGGGAGCAAGGAGATACGCAGTATTTT
CDR3aa: CASSLGRREQGDTQYF

v_gene: TRBV7-8
abundance: .
d_gene: .
j_gene: TRBJ2-2
CDR3nt: TGTGCCAGCAGCTTGGGAAGGCGGGAGAACACCGGGGAGCTGTTTTTT
CDR3aa: CASSLGRRENTGELFF

v_gene: TRBV27
abundance: few
d_gene: .
j_gene: TRBJ2-2
CDR3nt: TGTGCCAGCGTGGAGCCGAACACCGGGGAGCTGTTTTTT
CDR3aa: CASVEPNTGELFF

v_gene: TRBV19
abundance: few
d_gene: TRBD1
j_gene: TRBJ2-5
CDR3nt: TGTGCCAGTGCCCGGACAGGCGGGGAGACCCAGTACTTC
CDR3aa: CASARTGGETQYF